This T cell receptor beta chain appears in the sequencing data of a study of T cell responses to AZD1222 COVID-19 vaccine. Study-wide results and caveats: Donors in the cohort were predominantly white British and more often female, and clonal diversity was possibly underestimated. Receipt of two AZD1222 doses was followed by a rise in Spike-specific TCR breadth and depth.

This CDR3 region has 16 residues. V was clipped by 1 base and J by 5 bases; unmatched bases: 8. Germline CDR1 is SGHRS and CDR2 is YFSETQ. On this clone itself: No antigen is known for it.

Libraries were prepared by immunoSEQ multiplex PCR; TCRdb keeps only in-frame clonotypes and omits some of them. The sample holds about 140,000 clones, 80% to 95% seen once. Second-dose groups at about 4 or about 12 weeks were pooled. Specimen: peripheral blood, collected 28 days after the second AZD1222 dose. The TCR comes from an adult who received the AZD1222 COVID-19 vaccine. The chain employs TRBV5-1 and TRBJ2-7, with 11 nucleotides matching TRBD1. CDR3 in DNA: TGCGCCAGCAGCTTGCCGGCGGGACAGGGGGGCAACGAGCAGTACTTC. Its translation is CASSLPAGQGGNEQYF.